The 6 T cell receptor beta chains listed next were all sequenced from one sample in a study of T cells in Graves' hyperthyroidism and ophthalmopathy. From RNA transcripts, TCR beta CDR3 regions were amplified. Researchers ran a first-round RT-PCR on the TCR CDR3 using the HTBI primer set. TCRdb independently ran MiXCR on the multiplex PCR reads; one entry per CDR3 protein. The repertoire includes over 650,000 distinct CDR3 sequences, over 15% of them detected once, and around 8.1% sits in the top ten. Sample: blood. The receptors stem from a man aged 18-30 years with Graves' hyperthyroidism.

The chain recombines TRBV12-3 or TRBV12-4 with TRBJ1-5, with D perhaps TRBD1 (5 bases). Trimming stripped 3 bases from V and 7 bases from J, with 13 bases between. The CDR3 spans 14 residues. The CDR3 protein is CASSFGGVGQPQHF. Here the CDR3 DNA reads TGTGCCAGCAGTTTCGGGGGGGTAGGGCAGCCCCAGCATTTT.

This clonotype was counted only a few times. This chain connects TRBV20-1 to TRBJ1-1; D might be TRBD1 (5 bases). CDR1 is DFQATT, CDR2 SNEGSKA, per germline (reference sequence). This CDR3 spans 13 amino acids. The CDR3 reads CTARPPGLPEAFF. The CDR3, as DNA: TGCACCGCCCGGCCCCCAGGGCTCCCTGAAGCTTTCTTT.

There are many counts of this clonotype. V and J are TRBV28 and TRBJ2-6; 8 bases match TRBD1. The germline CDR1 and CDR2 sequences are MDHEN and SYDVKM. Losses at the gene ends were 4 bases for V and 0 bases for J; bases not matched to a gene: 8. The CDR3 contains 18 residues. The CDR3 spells CASSWTGTGTSGANVLTF. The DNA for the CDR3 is TGTGCCAGCAGTTGGACCGGGACAGGCACCTCTGGGGCCAACGTCCTGACTTTC.

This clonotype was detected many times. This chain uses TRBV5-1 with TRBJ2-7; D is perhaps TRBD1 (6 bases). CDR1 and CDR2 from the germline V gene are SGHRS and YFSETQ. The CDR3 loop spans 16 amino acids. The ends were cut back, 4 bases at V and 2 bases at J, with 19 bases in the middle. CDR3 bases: TGCGCCAGCAGCCCAGGCGCCACAGGGCACACCTACGAGCAGTACTTC. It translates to CASSPGATGHTYEQYF.

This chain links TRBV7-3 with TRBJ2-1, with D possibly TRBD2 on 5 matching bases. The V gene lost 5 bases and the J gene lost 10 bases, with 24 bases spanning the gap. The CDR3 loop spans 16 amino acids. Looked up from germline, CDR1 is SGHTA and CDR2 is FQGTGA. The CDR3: CASSTSAGPAGEEQFF. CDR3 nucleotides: TGTGCCAGCAGCACATCGGCTGGCCCCGCTGGGGAGGAGCAGTTCTTC.

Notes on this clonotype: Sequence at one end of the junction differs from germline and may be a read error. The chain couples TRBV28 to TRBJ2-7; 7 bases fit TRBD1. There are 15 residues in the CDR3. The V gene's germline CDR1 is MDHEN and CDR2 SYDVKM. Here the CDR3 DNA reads TGTGTCAGCAGCCCCAACAGGGGACCAGGCTACGAGCAGTACTTC. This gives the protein CVSSPNRGPGYEQYF. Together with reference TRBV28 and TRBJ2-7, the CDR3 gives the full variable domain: DVKVTQSSRYLVKRTGEKVFLECVQDMDHENMFWYRQDPGLGLRLIYFSYDVKMKEKGDIPEGYSVSREKKERFSLILESASTNQTSMYLCVSSPNRGPGYEQYFGPGTRLTVT.